This T cell receptor beta chain originates from a study of OX40 agonist ivuxolimab in advanced cancers. Study information: The patients received agonistic anti-OX40 (CD134) antibody ivuxolimab. Study-wide findings and caveats: In the 0.1 to 3.0 mg/kg range, CD4+ and CD8+ blood T cells had expanded clonally by week 6. Averaged across samples, CD8+ T cells carried more expanded clones than CD4+ did.

Only one count was recorded for this clone. The antigen remains unidentified. Baseline, cycle 4 day 1, and cycle 7 day 1 were the blood sampling points. The trim removed 6 bases at V and 5 bases at J, leaving 7 bases unmatched. CDR1 is MDHEN and CDR2 is SYDVKM in the germline V gene. The CDR3 loop spans 15 amino acids. The table came from immunoSEQ multiplex PCR; TCRdb's copy has only in-frame clones and leaves some out. This table holds tens of thousands of clones, about 90% found once. The genes are TRBV28 and TRBJ2-1; 10 bases fit TRBD1. The sequence was collected from an adult with an advanced solid tumor such as melanoma, head and neck, liver or kidney cancer. The sequenced sample was CD4+ or CD8+ T cells sorted from blood, obtained in a trial of the OX40 agonist ivuxolimab. The CDR3 sequence is CASSLGDRGHNEQFF. The CDR3 bases are TGTGCCAGCAGCCTGGGGGACAGGGGACACAATGAGCAGTTCTTC. Based on the CDR3 plus reference TRBV28 and TRBJ2-1, the full variable domain is DVKVTQSSRYLVKRTGEKVFLECVQDMDHENMFWYRQDPGLGLRLIYFSYDVKMKEKGDIPEGYSVSREKKERFSLILESASTNQTSMYLCASSLGDRGHNEQFFGPGTRLTVL.